This T cell receptor beta chain was observed in a study of CD8 T cells in Susac syndrome. Study-level findings and limits: In Susac syndrome, CD4+ T cell repertoires lacked any clonal expansion.

This CDR3 spans 13 amino acids. From germline, CDR1 is SGDLS and CDR2 YYNGEE. Trimming left V 4 bases short and J 1 base short, with 8 bases between. Diagnostic criteria for definite or probable disease, in their recently defined form, were met by the patients with Susac syndrome. The authors negatively isolated CD8+ and CD4+ T cells and FACS-enriched TEMRA cells. Random hexamers served to reverse transcribe roughly 0.45 to 1 ug RNA. Multiplex immunoSEQ PCR targeted 54 Vbeta and 13 Jbeta TCR beta segments. One entry per CDR3 protein results from TCRdb running MiXCR on the immunoSEQ multiplex PCR reads. This table holds about 200,000 distinct CDR3 sequences, about 91% found once. To note about this clonotype: The antigen is not known.

This sequence originates from a human donor with Susac syndrome. The chain uses TRBV9 and TRBJ2-5; unclear D gene. The sample was CD4+ T cells from PBMCs. The DNA for the CDR3 is TGTGCCAGCAGCCTAACGACCCAAGAGACCCAGTACTTC. Translating gives CASSLTTQETQYF.